Listed below are T cell receptor beta chains from one sample, sequenced in a study of blood T cell repertoires in COVID-19. TCRdb's copy holds only in-frame clones and misses some; the assay was immunoSEQ multiplex PCR. The sample carries approximately 170,000 clones, around 85% recorded once. Input material: PBMCs or T cells enriched from blood (not recorded which). The source is a woman aged 25 to 45 who had recovered from COVID-19. CDR3s include the opening cysteine and the closing phenylalanine or tryptophan. D genes are given only for firm matches. Not all rows give a size; the values are once, few, many and, for expanded clones, a class.

v_call,d_call,j_call,clone_size,cdr3_nt,cdr3_aa
TRBV2,TRBD2,TRBJ2-5,NA,TGTGCCAGCAGTGAAGTTGTAGGGGGACTAGGGACCCAGTACTTC,CASSEVVGGLGTQYF
TRBV29-1,NA,TRBJ2-7,NA,TGCAGCGTTGAAACAGGTTACTCCTACGAGCAGTACTTC,CSVETGYSYEQYF
TRBV7-8,TRBD1,TRBJ2-2,few,TGTGCCAGCAGACCTCTCCGGGACAGGCGATCACGAGGGTCCGGGGAGCTGTTTTTT,CASRPLRDRRSRGSGELFF
TRBV2,NA,TRBJ2-2,NA,TGTGCCAGCAGTGAAGCGAGGACAGCAAACGGGGAGCTGTTTTTT,CASSEARTANGELFF
TRBV7-9,NA,TRBJ1-1,NA,TGTGCCAGCAGCTTAACCTCGCAAACAGGTTCTGAAGCTTTCTTT,CASSLTSQTGSEAFF
TRBV30,NA,TRBJ1-6,NA,TGTGCCTGGAGTGAGACCGTCGGGGTAATGCCCCTCCACTTT,CAWSETVGVMPLHF
TRBV18,TRBD1,TRBJ1-1,NA,TGTGCCAGCTCACCACCGGGGACAGGGGGCAATACTGAAGCTTTCTTT,CASSPPGTGGNTEAFF
TRBV6-2/TRBV6-3,TRBD1,TRBJ1-5,NA,TGTGCCAGCAGCCGCACAGGGGTGGGGCAGCCCCAGCATTTT,CASSRTGVGQPQHF
TRBV7-2,NA,TRBJ2-3,NA,TGTGCCAGCAGCAGCGCTCTAAGGGGTTTCACAGATACGCAGTATTTT,CASSSALRGFTDTQYF
TRBV18,TRBD1,TRBJ1-5,once,TGTGCCAGCTCTCTTAGTCCGGGACAGGGGAACAATCAGCCCCAGCATTTT,CASSLSPGQGNNQPQHF
TRBV4-2,NA,TRBJ1-2,NA,TGTGCCAGCAGCCAAGAAAAGGGGCTGAACTATGGCTACACCTTC,CASSQEKGLNYGYTF
TRBV2,NA,TRBJ2-5,NA,TGTGCCAGCCCTCCGCGGTATGGGGGGGAGACCCAGTACTTC,CASPPRYGGETQYF
TRBV19,NA,TRBJ1-5,once,TGTGCCAGTAGTACCCGCCCCAAGAGACTGGATAGCAATCAGCCCCAGCATTTT,CASSTRPKRLDSNQPQHF
TRBV3-1/TRBV3-2,NA,TRBJ2-5,NA,TGTGCCAGCAGCCAAGGGGGTAGCGCGGGGCGTGCGGCCCAGTACTTC,CASSQGGSAGRAAQYF
TRBV7-2,NA,TRBJ1-5,NA,TGTGCCAGCAGCCTAGGGGCCCCCCCGAATCAGCCCCAGCATTTT,CASSLGAPPNQPQHF
TRBV5-4,NA,TRBJ2-3,NA,TGTGCCAGCAGCCTAGACAGAGCAGATACGCAGTATTTT,CASSLDRADTQYF
TRBV6-1,NA,TRBJ2-1,NA,TGTGCCAGCAGTGAAGACGCTGGGCAAAGCTCCTACAATGAGCAGTTCTTC,CASSEDAGQSSYNEQFF
TRBV11-2,TRBD2,TRBJ2-1,NA,TGTGCCAGCAGCCAACGGACTAGCGGGGGGTGGGTGTACAATGAGCAGTTCTTC,CASSQRTSGGWVYNEQFF
TRBV5-1,NA,TRBJ1-2,NA,TGCGCCAGCAGCCTTTACCCAGGGGCTAACTATGGCTACACCTTC,CASSLYPGANYGYTF
TRBV6-5,TRBD1,TRBJ2-7,NA,TGTGCCAGCAGTTTACAGGGGGATGTATACGAGCAGTACTTC,CASSLQGDVYEQYF
TRBV2,NA,TRBJ1-5,NA,TGTGCCAGCAGTAAAGAGACAGGAAGAGGCAATCAGCCCCAGCATTTT,CASSKETGRGNQPQHF
TRBV18,TRBD2,TRBJ2-1,NA,TGTGCCAGCTCACGGGGGACTAGCGGGGTCTACAATGAGCAGTTCTTC,CASSRGTSGVYNEQFF
TRBV7-8,TRBD1,TRBJ2-1,few,TGTGCCAGCACTCAGACAGGACAGGGGAACAATGAGCAGTTCTTC,CASTQTGQGNNEQFF
TRBV19,TRBD1,TRBJ1-4,NA,TGTGCCAGTAGTGACCGACAGGGTAATGAAAAACTGTTTTTT,CASSDRQGNEKLFF
TRBV28,TRBD1,TRBJ1-1,NA,TGTGCCAGCCTACGACAGGGGCTATCTGAAGCTTTCTTT,CASLRQGLSEAFF
TRBV11-3,NA,TRBJ2-1,few,TGTGCCAGCAGCCCAGTGGGCGAACCATACAATGAGCAGTTCTTC,CASSPVGEPYNEQFF
TRBV7-9,TRBD2,TRBJ2-7,NA,TGTGCCAGCAGCTCCACTAGCGGGAGGGCGTACGAGCAGTACTTC,CASSSTSGRAYEQYF
TRBV5-4,TRBD1,TRBJ1-3,NA,TGTGCCAGCAGCCGGGACAGGGTATCTGGAAACACCATATATTTT,CASSRDRVSGNTIYF
TRBV24-1,NA,TRBJ1-3,NA,TGTGCCACCAGTGATCCAGGGGTGAACGGAAACACCATATATTTT,CATSDPGVNGNTIYF
TRBV19,TRBD1,TRBJ2-7,NA,TGTGCCAGTAGTACCCGGGACAGGGCCTACGAGCAGTACTTC,CASSTRDRAYEQYF
TRBV27,TRBD2,TRBJ2-2,NA,TGTGCCAGCAGTTTGAGTCTAGCGGGGCAGAACACCGGGGAGCTGTTTTTT,CASSLSLAGQNTGELFF
TRBV11-3,TRBD2,TRBJ2-5,NA,TGTGCCAGCAGCCCCCGGCGGGGGGAGACCCAGTACTTC,CASSPRRGETQYF
TRBV16,NA,TRBJ1-6,NA,TGTGCCAGCAGCCAATCACGAGGTAATTCACCCCTCCACTTT,CASSQSRGNSPLHF
TRBV4-2,NA,TRBJ2-3,once,TGTGCCAGCAGCCAAGAAACGGCGGGGCCTAGCACAGATACGCAGTATTTT,CASSQETAGPSTDTQYF
TRBV15,NA,TRBJ1-6,NA,TGTGCCACCAGCAGAGATTACGGGAGCTCCTATAATTCACCCCTCCACTTT,CATSRDYGSSYNSPLHF
TRBV10-1,NA,TRBJ1-1,NA,TGCGCCAGCAGTGAGAGGGGTCCAGACAACACTGAAGCTTTCTTT,CASSERGPDNTEAFF
TRBV10-2,NA,TRBJ1-2,NA,TGCGCCAGCAGTGCCGGGACACTCTATGGCTACACCTTC,CASSAGTLYGYTF
TRBV2,TRBD1,TRBJ1-2,once,TGTGCCAGCAGTGAATTTAGACAGGGACCCTATGGCTACACCTTC,CASSEFRQGPYGYTF
TRBV6-4,TRBD2,TRBJ2-5,once,TGTGCCAGCACCGAGTGCCAGCGGGGTCCAGAGACCCAGTACTTC,CASTECQRGPETQYF
TRBV10-3,TRBD2,TRBJ2-5,NA,TGTGCCATCAGTGAGTCGACCGGGGGGAGACAAGAGACCCAGTACTTC,CAISESTGGRQETQYF
TRBV7-2,TRBD2,TRBJ2-3,once,TGTGCCAGCAGCTTAGGCTGGGGGGGAGATACGCAGTATTTT,CASSLGWGGDTQYF
TRBV28,NA,TRBJ1-5,NA,TGTGCCAGCAGGGGCGGAGGCTCTAGCAATCAGCCCCAGCATTTT,CASRGGGSSNQPQHF
TRBV18,NA,TRBJ1-2,once,TGTGCCAGCTCACCACCGGGGGGAAACTATGGCTACACCTTC,CASSPPGGNYGYTF
TRBV28,NA,TRBJ1-2,NA,TGTGCCAGCGAGGAGACGGTGGACTATGGCTACACCTTC,CASEETVDYGYTF
TRBV19,TRBD1,TRBJ1-1,few,TGTGCCAGTAGTATAGTAGGGACAGGGGAATCTTTCTTT,CASSIVGTGESFF
TRBV2,NA,TRBJ1-4,NA,TGTGCCAGCAGTGCAGAGGCACCAACTAATGAAAAACTGTTTTTT,CASSAEAPTNEKLFF
TRBV30,NA,TRBJ1-2,NA,TGTGCCTGGAGTGACACCCAGGTCAACTATGGCTACACCTTC,CAWSDTQVNYGYTF
TRBV5-1,NA,TRBJ2-1,NA,TGCGCCAGCACCCCCGCGTCCTCGGGGGGCGCAAGGTTTTCGCATGAGCAGTTCTTC,CASTPASSGGARFSHEQFF
TRBV28,NA,TRBJ1-2,NA,TGTGCCAGCAGTTTATCTCAGATCCTCTATGGCTACACCTTC,CASSLSQILYGYTF